Listed here are 31 T cell receptor beta chains from one sample, sequenced in a study of T-cell reconstitution after alpha-beta-depleted transplantation in children. Preparation of the TCRbeta library was carried out with unique molecular identifiers. TCRdb re-analysed the PCR reads in MiXCR, keeping a single row per CDR3 protein. Counted here are approximately 350,000 distinct CDR3 sequences, around 16% occurring once; the ten biggest clones make up just over 40%. Sequences were derived from PBMCs, mostly from graft donor cells, sampled 360 days after TCRalphabeta/CD19-depleted stem cell transplant. These receptors all come from a male patient between 2 and 10 years old who had a stem cell transplant for acute lymphoblastic leukemia, so the T cells may come from the graft donor.

This clonotype was observed a few times. This CDR3 reads CASSHPVGLAEPRTGELFF. CDR3 in DNA: TGCGCCAGCAGCCATCCGGTGGGACTAGCGGAACCCCGCACCGGGGAGCTGTTTTTT. The chain recombines TRBV4-1 with TRBJ2-2; 11 bases agree with TRBD2. CDR3 length: 19 amino acids. V lost 3 bases, J lost 4 bases, and 13 bases stayed unmatched. CDR1 and CDR2 from the germline V gene are MGHRA and YSYEKL.

This clonotype showed up just a few times. The rearrangement links TRBV9 to TRBJ2-3, with D uncertain. The V gene lost 3 bases and the J gene lost 1 base, with 18 bases spanning the gap. The CDR3 spans 17 residues. The germline gives CDR1 SGDLS, CDR2 YYNGEE. The DNA for the CDR3 is TGTGCCAGCAGCGACCTCTTCGACTCCCGGGGCACAGATACGCAGTATTTT. This encodes CASSDLFDSRGTDTQYF.

Only a few counts were recorded for this clonotype. The chain carries TRBV21-1 and TRBJ2-4; no check of the table's D call, TRBD2, against the DNA was made. TRBV21-1 corresponds to a pseudogene. The CDR3 runs 14 residues. CDR3 residues: CASSKGNKTRRSYF. CDR3 bases: TGTGCCAGCAGCAAAGGCAATAAGACTAGAAGGAGTTACTTC.

The chain employs TRBV5-1 and TRBJ2-6; 7 bases are shared with TRBD1. Germline values: CDR1 SGHRS, CDR2 YFSETQ. Germline trimming cut 2 bases from V and 0 bases from J; bases unmatched to any gene: 17. There are 21 residues in the CDR3. The CDR3 spells CASSFLSALRGLPSGANVLTF. In DNA, the CDR3 is TGCGCCAGCAGCTTTTTATCTGCACTTAGGGGGCTCCCCTCTGGGGCCAACGTCCTGACTTTC.

The chain recombines TRBV12-3 or TRBV12-4 with TRBJ2-7; no firm D call. V was cut by 5 bases and J by 3 bases, with 11 bases left in between. There are 13 residues in the CDR3. The DNA of the CDR3 is TGTGCCAGCAGTCGGAGAATAGTCTACGAGCAGTACTTC. It specifies CASSRRIVYEQYF.

The CDR3 is CASSLPPDADTQYF. As DNA, the CDR3 is TGTGCCAGCAGCTTACCCCCAGATGCAGATACGCAGTATTTT. The V call is TRBV11-2, the J call TRBJ2-3, with no clear D. V lost 2 bases and J 4 bases, leaving 10 bases between the germline ends. Germline V gives CDR1 SGHAT, CDR2 FQNNGV. The CDR3 is 14 amino acids. The full variable domain, in which reference TRBV11-2 and TRBJ2-3 provide the parts outside the CDR3, is EAGVAQSPRYKIIEKRQSVAFWCNPISGHATLYWYQQILGQGPKLLIQFQNNGVVDDSQLPKDRFSAERLKGVDSTLKIQPAKLEDSAVYLCASSLPPDADTQYFGPGTRLTVL.

This clonotype was seen a few times. This sequence joins TRBV28 and TRBJ2-1; 10 bases map to TRBD2. Unmatched junction bases numbered 10, after V lost 3 bases and J lost 8 bases. The CDR3 is 16 amino acids. Germline lookup yields CDR1 MDHEN and CDR2 SYDVKM. Written as DNA, the CDR3 is TGTGCCAGCAGTTTGATCCCGGGACTAGCGAAAGATGAGCAGTTCTTC. Encoded protein: CASSLIPGLAKDEQFF.

Only a few counts were recorded for this clonotype. The chain is built from TRBV28 and TRBJ2-7, with D tentatively TRBD1 or TRBD2 (5 bases each). From germline, CDR1 is MDHEN and CDR2 SYDVKM. The CDR3 covers 17 residues. V lost 5 bases and J 2 bases, leaving 22 bases between the germline ends. The DNA for the CDR3 is TGTGCCAGCAGTCCCCCGCCGGGGACCTTCCCCACCTACGAGCAGTACTTC. This gives the protein CASSPPPGTFPTYEQYF.

This clonotype has just a few counts. V gene TRBV7-9 combines with J gene TRBJ1-1, with TRBD1 matching over 7 bases. This CDR3 comprises 15 residues. With 5 bases clipped from V and 2 bases from J, the junction kept 8 bases outside the gene matches. Germline lookup yields CDR1 SEHNR and CDR2 FQNEAQ (reference sequence). CDR3 in DNA: TGTGCCAGCAGCCCATACAGGGGCTTCAACACTGAAGCTTTCTTT. It codes for CASSPYRGFNTEAFF.

This clonotype was picked up a small number of times. V is TRBV5-1 and J is TRBJ2-1, with 11 bases lining up with TRBD2. Germline loops: CDR1 SGHRS, CDR2 YFSETQ. Losses at the gene ends were 6 bases for V and 8 bases for J; bases not matched to a gene: 13. The CDR3 sequence is 16 residues long. The CDR3 DNA is TGCGCCAGCAAAAGTCCCTTTAGCGGGAGGGGAGATGAGCAGTTCTTC. Translation gives CASKSPFSGRGDEQFF.

The chain carries TRBV25-1 and TRBJ2-2; a weak D match, TRBD1 (5 bases). This CDR3 has 17 amino acids. V lost 5 bases to trimming and J lost 0 bases, with 16 bases between them. Germline loops: CDR1 MGHDK, CDR2 SYGVNS. The CDR3 sequence: CASSPLMGPANTGELFF. DNA of the CDR3: TGTGCCAGCAGTCCCCTGATGGGGCCCGCGAACACCGGGGAGCTGTTTTTT.

The genes are TRBV12-3 or TRBV12-4 and TRBJ1-5; TRBD1 might be the D (5 bases). The CDR3 length is 14 residues. V shed 3 bases and J shed 11 bases, with 17 bases lying between them. CDR3 nucleotide sequence: TGTGCCAGCAGTTTTAGCAGGGCCCCTGAGGCCCAGCATTTT. This translates into CASSFSRAPEAQHF.

This chain connects TRBV28 to TRBJ2-1; D gene uncertain. Deletions cut 4 bases from V and 4 bases from J, with 17 bases between. CDR3 size: 16 residues. The V gene's germline CDR1 is MDHEN and CDR2 SYDVKM. The CDR3 nucleotides are TGTGCCAGCAGTTCCCCTACCTGGGTAGGGTACAATGAGCAGTTCTTC. Protein product: CASSSPTWVGYNEQFF.

This rearrangement joins TRBV2 to TRBJ2-3; 15 positions agree with TRBD2. CDR1 is SNHLY and CDR2 is FYNNEI in the germline V gene. Trimming at V came to 7 bases and at J to 3 bases, leaving 8 bases not matched to a gene. The CDR3 loop spans 17 amino acids. The CDR3 nucleotides are TGTGCCAGCACCCTGGATGGGACTAGCGGGAGGACAGATACGCAGTATTTT. This gives the protein CASTLDGTSGRTDTQYF.

This chain connects TRBV4-1 to TRBJ1-2; 12 positions match TRBD1. The V gene's germline CDR1 is MGHRA and CDR2 YSYEKL. V lost 2 bases to trimming and J lost 7 bases; unmatched junction nucleotides: 8. This CDR3 has 16 residues. In DNA, the CDR3 is TGCGCCAGCAGCCAATTCGGGGACAGGGGGCTTTTTGGCTACACCTTC. Residues: CASSQFGDRGLFGYTF.

V gene TRBV30 combines with J gene TRBJ2-1, with 9 positions matching TRBD1. Germline CDR1 reads GTSNPN; CDR2 reads SVGIG (reference sequence). Trimming took 3 bases from V and 5 from J; bases not matched to a gene: 8. The CDR3 length is 15 residues. This chain's CDR3 is CAWSLGQGRHNEQFF. The CDR3 DNA reads TGTGCCTGGAGCCTGGGACAGGGTCGGCACAATGAGCAGTTCTTC.

The chain recombines TRBV5-5 with TRBJ2-1; 7 bases are shared with TRBD2. The CDR3 contains 13 residues. Looked up from germline, CDR1 is SGHKS and CDR2 is YYEKEE (reference sequence). The junction had 7 bases not matched to a gene; V was cut back by 4 bases and J by 9 bases. For the CDR3, the DNA is TGTGCCAGCAGCCGCGCCGGGACTACTGAGCAGTTCTTC. The encoded protein is CASSRAGTTEQFF.

This clonotype was observed a few times. The genes are TRBV5-1 and TRBJ2-3; TRBD2 is a possible D gene (6 bases). V lost 0 bases and J lost 4, with 15 bases in between. CDR3 length equals 16 residues. Germline V gene sequence: CDR1 SGHRS, CDR2 YFSETQ. The CDR3 DNA is TGCGCCAGCAGCTTGGCTAGCGTGCTGCGTCCAGATACGCAGTATTTT. Translating it yields CASSLASVLRPDTQYF.

J is TRBJ2-3 and V is TRBV4-1; TRBD1 aligns across 8 bases. Per germline, CDR1 MGHRA and CDR2 YSYEKL. The trim removed 0 bases at V and 2 bases at J, leaving 1 base unmatched. This CDR3 spans 15 amino acids. Here the CDR3 DNA reads TGCGCCAGCAGCCAAGAGGACAGGGCCACAGATACGCAGTATTTT. Translated, it gives CASSQEDRATDTQYF.

The chain recombines TRBV28 with TRBJ1-5, with D possibly TRBD1 on 5 matching bases. Germline values: CDR1 MDHEN, CDR2 SYDVKM. Trimming stripped 2 bases from V and 13 bases from J, with 15 bases between. The CDR3 spans 13 residues. In DNA form, the CDR3 reads TGTGCCAGCAGTTTACCCAACAGTGACAGACAGCATTTT. It specifies CASSLPNSDRQHF.

The V gene is TRBV6-2 or TRBV6-3, the J gene TRBJ2-7, with TRBD2 matching over 15 bases. The trim removed 5 bases at V and 2 bases at J, leaving 7 bases unmatched. The CDR3 is made up of 17 amino acids. CDR1 and CDR2 from the germline V gene are MNHEY and SVGEGT. CDR3 sequence: CASSRPGTSGRTYEQYF. In DNA, the CDR3 is TGTGCCAGCAGTCGACCCGGGACTAGCGGGAGGACCTACGAGCAGTACTTC.

The chain uses TRBV10-3 and TRBJ2-7; D possibly corresponds to TRBD1 (5 bases). This CDR3 has 16 amino acids. The V gene's germline CDR1 is ENHRY and CDR2 SYGVKD. Trimming pared 3 bases from V and 0 bases from J, leaving 15 bases between. CDR3 nucleotide sequence: TGTGCCATCAGTGAAGGGGCATCCTTGAGCTCCTACGAGCAGTACTTC. Translated: CAISEGASLSSYEQYF.

This clonotype was counted a few times. The gene calls are TRBV29-1 and TRBJ2-3; no reliable D call. The CDR3 totals 13 residues. Trimming cost V 0 bases and J 7 bases, with 11 bases left between them. The germline V gene encodes CDR1 SQVTM and CDR2 ANQGSEA. The DNA for the CDR3 is TGCAGCGTTGAAGATCATCGGCCATATACGCAGTATTTT. Translated, it gives CSVEDHRPYTQYF.

This clonotype was seen many times. The gene calls are TRBV30 and TRBJ1-5, with D possibly TRBD1 on 5 matching bases. The CDR3 has 15 amino acids. Trimming stripped 2 bases from V and 5 bases from J, with 16 bases between. Germline V gene data show CDR1 as GTSNPN and CDR2 as SVGIG (reference sequence). CDR3 DNA sequence: TGTGCCTGGAGTCCGGGGCAGACCCAGTATCAGCCCCAGCATTTT. Amino acid sequence: CAWSPGQTQYQPQHF.

The J gene is TRBJ2-1, the V gene TRBV28; 7 bases are a match to TRBD2. This CDR3 is 13 amino acids long. Germline-derived CDR1 and CDR2 are MDHEN and SYDVKM. Unmatched junction bases numbered 4, after V lost 3 bases and J lost 8 bases. Here the CDR3 DNA reads TGTGCCAGCAGTTTTCCTAGCGGACATGAGCAGTTCTTC. Amino acids: CASSFPSGHEQFF.

This clonotype has a handful of counts. The rearrangement uses TRBV7-2 and TRBJ2-7; TRBD2 matches 8 bases. The CDR3 loop spans 14 amino acids. Losses at the gene ends were 1 base for V and 2 bases for J; bases not matched to a gene: 1. Germline V lookup: CDR1 SGHTA, CDR2 FQGNSA. The CDR3 DNA sequence: TGTGCCAGCAGCTTAGTGCGGGGGGCCTACGAGCAGTACTTC. As protein: CASSLVRGAYEQYF.

The chain joins TRBV5-1 to TRBJ2-1; D remains ambiguous. Germline CDR1 reads SGHRS; CDR2 reads YFSETQ. V was cut by 7 bases and J by 3 bases, with 11 bases left in between. CDR3 length: 13 residues. CDR3 amino acids: CASVAEGYNEQFF. CDR3 bases: TGCGCCAGCGTCGCGGAAGGCTACAATGAGCAGTTCTTC.

This clonotype showed up just a few times. This sequence joins TRBV7-3 and TRBJ2-3, with TRBD2 as a possible D gene (7 bases). The CDR3 length is 17 residues. The V and J ends lost 5 bases and 2 bases respectively, with 20 bases between them. In germline, CDR1 is SGHTA, CDR2 FQGTGA. The CDR3 is CASSILGGGTPTDTQYF. The CDR3, as DNA: TGTGCCAGCAGCATTTTAGGGGGGGGCACACCCACAGATACGCAGTATTTT. Together with reference TRBV7-3 and TRBJ2-3, the CDR3 gives the full variable domain: GAGVSQTPSNKVTEKGKYVELRCDPISGHTALYWYRQSLGQGPEFLIYFQGTGAADDSGLPNDRFFAVRPEGSVSTLKIQRTERGDSAVYLCASSILGGGTPTDTQYFGPGTRLTVL.

The CDR3 region has the DNA TGTGCCAGTAGTATCGCGAAATCGGATAATTCACCCCTCCACTTT. Amino acids: CASSIAKSDNSPLHF. The chain uses TRBV19 and TRBJ1-6; D remains ambiguous. V lost 3 bases and J 5 bases, leaving 11 bases between the germline ends. Germline-derived CDR1 and CDR2 are LNHDA and SQIVND (reference sequence). The CDR3 covers 15 residues.

This clonotype was recorded a few times. DNA of the CDR3: TGTGCCACAACGGAGGGGGCGGACCCGAGGTTGTACAATGAGCAGTTCTTC. Translation: CATTEGADPRLYNEQFF. This rearrangement joins TRBV7-9 to TRBJ2-1; D is perhaps TRBD1 (7 bases). V dropped 10 bases and J dropped 4 bases, with 26 bases sitting between them. This CDR3 region has 17 residues. Germline V gene sequence: CDR1 SEHNR, CDR2 FQNEAQ (reference sequence).

This clonotype was recorded a few times. This chain uses TRBV12-5 with TRBJ1-1; the D is unclear. This CDR3 is built from 12 residues. Trimming pared 6 bases from V and 4 bases from J, leaving 9 bases between. The germline CDR1 and CDR2 sequences are LGHNT and FRNRAP. The CDR3 DNA reads TGTGCTAGTGGCCTTTGGGGCACTGAAGCTTTCTTT. Protein sequence: CASGLWGTEAFF.